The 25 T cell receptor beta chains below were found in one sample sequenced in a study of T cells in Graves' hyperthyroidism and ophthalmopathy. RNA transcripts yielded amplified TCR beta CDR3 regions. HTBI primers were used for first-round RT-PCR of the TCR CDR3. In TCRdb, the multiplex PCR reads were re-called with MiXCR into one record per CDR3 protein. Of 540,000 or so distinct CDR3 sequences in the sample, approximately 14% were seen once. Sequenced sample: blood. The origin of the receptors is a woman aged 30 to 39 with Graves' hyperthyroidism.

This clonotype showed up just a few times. In DNA, the CDR3 is TGCAGTGCTGGTAATGCAGATACGCAGTATTTT. It translates to CSAGNADTQYF. This sequence joins TRBV20-1 and TRBJ2-3; the D is unclear. The CDR3 has 11 residues. V lost 5 bases and J 4 bases, leaving 7 bases between the germline ends. Germline V gene lookup returns CDR1 DFQATT and CDR2 SNEGSKA (reference sequence).

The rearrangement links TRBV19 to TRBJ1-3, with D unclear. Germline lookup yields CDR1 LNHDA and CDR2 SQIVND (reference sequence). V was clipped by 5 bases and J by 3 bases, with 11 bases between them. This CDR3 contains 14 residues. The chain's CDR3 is CASSFREIGNTIYF. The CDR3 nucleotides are TGTGCCAGTAGTTTCCGGGAAATTGGAAACACCATATATTTT.

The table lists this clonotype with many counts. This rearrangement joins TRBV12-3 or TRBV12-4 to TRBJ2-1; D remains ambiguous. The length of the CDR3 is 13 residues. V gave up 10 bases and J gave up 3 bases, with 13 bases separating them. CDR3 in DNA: TGTGCCACATTTAAGGAAAACTACAATGAGCAGTTCTTC. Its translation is CATFKENYNEQFF.

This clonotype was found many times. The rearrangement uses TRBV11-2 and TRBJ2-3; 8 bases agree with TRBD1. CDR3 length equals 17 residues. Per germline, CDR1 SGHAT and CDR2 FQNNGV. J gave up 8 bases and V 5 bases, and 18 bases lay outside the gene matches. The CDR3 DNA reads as TGTGCCAGCAGCCCCTGGGACCGGGACAGGAGGCTCGTTACGCAGTATTTT. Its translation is CASSPWDRDRRLVTQYF.

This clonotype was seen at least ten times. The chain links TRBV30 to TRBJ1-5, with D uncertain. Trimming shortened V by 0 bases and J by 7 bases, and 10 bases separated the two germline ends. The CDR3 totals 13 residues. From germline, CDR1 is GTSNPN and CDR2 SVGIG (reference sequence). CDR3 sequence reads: CAWSVSIEQPQHF. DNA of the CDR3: TGTGCCTGGAGTGTCTCTATAGAACAGCCCCAGCATTTT.

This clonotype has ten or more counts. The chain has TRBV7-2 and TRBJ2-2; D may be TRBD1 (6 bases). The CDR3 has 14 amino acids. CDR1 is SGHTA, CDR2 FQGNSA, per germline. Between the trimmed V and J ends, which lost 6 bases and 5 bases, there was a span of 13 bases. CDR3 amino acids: CASRGASWTGELFF. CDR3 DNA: TGTGCCAGCAGGGGGGCATCGTGGACCGGGGAGCTGTTTTTT.

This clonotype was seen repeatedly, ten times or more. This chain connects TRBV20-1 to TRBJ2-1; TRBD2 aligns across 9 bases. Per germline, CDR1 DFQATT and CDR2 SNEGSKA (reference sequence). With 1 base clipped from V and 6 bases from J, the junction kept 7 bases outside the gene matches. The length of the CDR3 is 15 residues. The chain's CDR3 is CSARVLAGQFNEQFF. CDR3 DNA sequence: TGCAGTGCTAGAGTTCTAGCGGGACAGTTCAATGAGCAGTTCTTC.

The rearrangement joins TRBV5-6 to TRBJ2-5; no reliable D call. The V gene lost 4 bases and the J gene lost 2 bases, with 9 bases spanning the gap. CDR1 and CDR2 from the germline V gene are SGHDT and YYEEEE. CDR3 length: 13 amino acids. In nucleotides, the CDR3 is TGTGCCAGCAGCCCCGAATTTCAAGAGACCCAGTACTTC. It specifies CASSPEFQETQYF.

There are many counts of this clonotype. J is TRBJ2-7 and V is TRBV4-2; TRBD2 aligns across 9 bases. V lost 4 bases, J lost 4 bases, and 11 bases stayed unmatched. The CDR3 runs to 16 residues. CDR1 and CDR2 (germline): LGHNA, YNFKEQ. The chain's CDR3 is CASSPRGSGSGYEQYF. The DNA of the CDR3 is TGTGCCAGCAGCCCCCGGGGTAGCGGGAGCGGTTACGAGCAGTACTTC.

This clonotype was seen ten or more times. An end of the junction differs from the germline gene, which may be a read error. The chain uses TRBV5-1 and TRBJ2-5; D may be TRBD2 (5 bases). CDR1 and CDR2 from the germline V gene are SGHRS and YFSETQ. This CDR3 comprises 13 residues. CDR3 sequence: CASSLGGLETQYF. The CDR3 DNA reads TGTGCCAGCAGCTTAGGCGGGCTGGAGACCCAGTACTTC.

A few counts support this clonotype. The CDR3, as DNA: TGTGCCAGCAGCCCCCCCCCTCCAGGGGGCACTGAAGCTTTCTTT. Translated, it gives CASSPPPPGGTEAFF. J is TRBJ1-1 and V is TRBV13; TRBD1 aligns across 7 bases. There are 15 residues in the CDR3. Germline V lookup: CDR1 PRHDT, CDR2 FYEKMQ (reference sequence). V was clipped by 5 bases and J by 4 bases; unmatched bases: 10.

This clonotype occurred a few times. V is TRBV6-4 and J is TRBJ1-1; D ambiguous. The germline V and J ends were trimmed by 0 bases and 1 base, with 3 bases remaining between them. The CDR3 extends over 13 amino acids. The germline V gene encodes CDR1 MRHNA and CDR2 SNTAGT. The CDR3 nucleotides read TGTGCCAGCAGTGACTCTTCGAACACTGAAGCTTTCTTT. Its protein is CASSDSSNTEAFF.

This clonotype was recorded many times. DNA of the CDR3: TGTGCCAGCAGCCTCACGCGGGATCAGCCCCAGCATTTT. Amino acids: CASSLTRDQPQHF. V gene TRBV7-3 combines with J gene TRBJ1-5; D is undetermined. CDR3 length: 13 residues. Germline assignment: CDR1 SGHTA and CDR2 FQGTGA. Trimming took off 5 bases at V and 5 bases at J, with 10 bases between the two ends.

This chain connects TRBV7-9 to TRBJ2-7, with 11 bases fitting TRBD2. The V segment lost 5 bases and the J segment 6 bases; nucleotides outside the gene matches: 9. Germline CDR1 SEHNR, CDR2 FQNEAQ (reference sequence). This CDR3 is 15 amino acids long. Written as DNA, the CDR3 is TGTGCCAGCAGCCGCCCGACTAGCGGGAACCCCGAGCAGTACTTC. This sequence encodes CASSRPTSGNPEQYF.

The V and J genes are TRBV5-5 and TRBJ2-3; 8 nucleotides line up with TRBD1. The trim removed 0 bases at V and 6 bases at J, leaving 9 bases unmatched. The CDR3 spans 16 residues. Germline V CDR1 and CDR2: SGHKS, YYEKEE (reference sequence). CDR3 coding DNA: TGTGCCAGCAGCTTGGATACAGGGGGTCGTTTGGATACGCAGTATTTT. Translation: CASSLDTGGRLDTQYF.

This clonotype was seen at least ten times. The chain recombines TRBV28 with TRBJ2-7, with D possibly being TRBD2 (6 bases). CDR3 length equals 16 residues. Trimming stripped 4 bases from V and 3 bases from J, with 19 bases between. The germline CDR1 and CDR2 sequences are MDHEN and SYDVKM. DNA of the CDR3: TGTGCCAGCAGTTCCTCCGGGAGAAGAATCAACTACGAGCAGTACTTC. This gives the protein CASSSSGRRINYEQYF.

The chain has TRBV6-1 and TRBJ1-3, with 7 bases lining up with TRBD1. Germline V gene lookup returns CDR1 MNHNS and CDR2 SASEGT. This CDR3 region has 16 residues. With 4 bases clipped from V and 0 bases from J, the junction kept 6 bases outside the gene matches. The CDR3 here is CASSARGQYSGNTIYF. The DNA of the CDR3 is TGTGCCAGCAGTGCCCGGGGACAGTACTCTGGAAACACCATATATTTT.

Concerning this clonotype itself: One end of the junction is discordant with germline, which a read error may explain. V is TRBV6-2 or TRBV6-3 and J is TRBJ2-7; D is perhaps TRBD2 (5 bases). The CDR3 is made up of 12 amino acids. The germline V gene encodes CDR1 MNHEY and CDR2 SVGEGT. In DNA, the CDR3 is TGTGCCAGCCATGGACTCTTCTACAAGCAGTACTTC. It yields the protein CASHGLFYKQYF.

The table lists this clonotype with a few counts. In nucleotides, the CDR3 is TGTGCCAGCAGCTTAGGCGGGAGAGGAGTTAATCAGCCCCAGCATTTT. It encodes CASSLGGRGVNQPQHF. The chain joins TRBV7-6 to TRBJ1-5; D is uncertain. Germline CDR1 reads SGHVS; CDR2 reads FNYEAQ. The length of the CDR3 is 16 residues. Trimming shortened V by 1 base and J by 4 bases, and 14 bases separated the two germline ends. The full variable domain, completed using reference TRBV7-6 and TRBJ1-5, is GAGVSQSPRYKVTKRGQDVALRCDPISGHVSLYWYRQALGQGPEFLTYFNYEAQQDKSGLPNDRFSAERPEGSISTLTIQRTEQRDSAMYRCASSLGGRGVNQPQHFGDGTRLSIL.

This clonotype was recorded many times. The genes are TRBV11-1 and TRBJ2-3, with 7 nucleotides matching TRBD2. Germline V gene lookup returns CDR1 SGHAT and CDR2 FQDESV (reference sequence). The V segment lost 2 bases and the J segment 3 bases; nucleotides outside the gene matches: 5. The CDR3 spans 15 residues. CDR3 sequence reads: CASSLYAGVTDTQYF. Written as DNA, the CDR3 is TGTGCCAGCAGCTTATATGCGGGAGTAACAGATACGCAGTATTTT. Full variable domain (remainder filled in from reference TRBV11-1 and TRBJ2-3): EAEVAQSPRYKITEKSQAVAFWCDPISGHATLYWYRQILGQGPELLVQFQDESVVDDSQLPKDRFSAERLKGVDSTLKIQPAELGDSAMYLCASSLYAGVTDTQYFGPGTRLTVL.

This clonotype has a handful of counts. CDR3 DNA: TGCAGTGCTAGTGGGCTAGCGGCCAAAAACATTCAGTACTTC. This translates into CSASGLAAKNIQYF. This chain uses TRBV20-1 with TRBJ2-4; a weak D match, TRBD2 (6 bases). Germline-derived CDR1 and CDR2 are DFQATT and SNEGSKA (reference sequence). The CDR3 extends over 14 amino acids. Trimming stripped 3 bases from V and 1 base from J, with 10 bases between.

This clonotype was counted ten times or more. The DNA of the CDR3 is TGTGCCAGCAGCTTACGACAGGGGGCATACCCCTACAATGAGCAGTTCTTC. Translating it yields CASSLRQGAYPYNEQFF. The V and J genes are TRBV11-2 and TRBJ2-1; TRBD1 matches at 10 bases. Trimming cost V 2 bases and J 2 bases; bases outside gene matches: 6. CDR3 length equals 17 residues. Germline loops: CDR1 SGHAT, CDR2 FQNNGV.

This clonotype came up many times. The CDR3 bases are TGTGCCAGCAGCTCTCCGTGGCTGGGTGAGCAGTTCTTC. Translated, it gives CASSSPWLGEQFF. The rearrangement links TRBV7-2 to TRBJ2-1; D remains ambiguous. Germline assignment: CDR1 SGHTA and CDR2 FQGNSA. V shed 4 bases and J shed 9 bases, with 13 bases lying between them. The CDR3 is 13 residues long.

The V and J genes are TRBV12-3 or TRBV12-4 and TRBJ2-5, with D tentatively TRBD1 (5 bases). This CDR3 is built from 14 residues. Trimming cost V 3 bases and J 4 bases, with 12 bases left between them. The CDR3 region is CASSFIAQGETQYF. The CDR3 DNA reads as TGTGCCAGCAGTTTTATAGCCCAGGGAGAGACCCAGTACTTC.

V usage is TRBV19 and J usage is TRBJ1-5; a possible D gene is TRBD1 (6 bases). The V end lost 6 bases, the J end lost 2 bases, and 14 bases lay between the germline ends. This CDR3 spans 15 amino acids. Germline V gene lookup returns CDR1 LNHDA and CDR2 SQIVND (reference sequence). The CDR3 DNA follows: TGTGCCAGTAGCTGGGCAGGGGAGGGCAATCAGCCCCAGCATTTT. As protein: CASSWAGEGNQPQHF.